This paragraph reports one T cell receptor beta chain. CDR1 and CDR2 (germline): SGHRS, YFSETQ. The CDR3 consists of 15 residues. The V end was cut by 2 bases, the J end by 4 bases, with 10 bases between. These data are taken from a study of blood T cell repertoires in COVID-19. This table comes from immunoSEQ multiplex PCR, and its TCRdb copy is limited to in-frame clones, with some not included. The sample includes approximately 270,000 clones, more than 85% seen only once; the top ten take about 0.8%. The chain is built from TRBV5-1 and TRBJ2-6; TRBD2 might be the D (5 bases). What was sequenced was peripheral blood. The origin of this receptor is a man aged 25 to 45 with acute or convalescent COVID-19. The CDR3 DNA sequence: TGCGCCAGCAGCTTATCCGTAGCGGGGGCCAACGTCCTGACTTTC. Its protein product is CASSLSVAGANVLTF.